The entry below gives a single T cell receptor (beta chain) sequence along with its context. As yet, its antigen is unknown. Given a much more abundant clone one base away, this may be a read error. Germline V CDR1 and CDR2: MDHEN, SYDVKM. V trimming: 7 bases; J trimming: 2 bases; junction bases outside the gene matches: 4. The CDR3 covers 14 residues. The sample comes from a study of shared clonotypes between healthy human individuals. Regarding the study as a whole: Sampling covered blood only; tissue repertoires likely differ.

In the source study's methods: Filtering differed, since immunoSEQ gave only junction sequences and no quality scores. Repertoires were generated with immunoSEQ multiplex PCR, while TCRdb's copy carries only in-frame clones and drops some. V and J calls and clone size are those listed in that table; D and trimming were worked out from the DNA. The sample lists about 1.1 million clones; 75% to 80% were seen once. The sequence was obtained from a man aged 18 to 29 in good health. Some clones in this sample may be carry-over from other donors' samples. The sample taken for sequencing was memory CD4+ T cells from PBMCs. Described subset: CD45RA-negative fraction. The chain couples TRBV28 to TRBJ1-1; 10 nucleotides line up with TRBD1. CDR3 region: CASTTTGGNTEAFF. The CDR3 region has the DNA TGTGCCAGCACCACGACAGGGGGCAACACTGAAGCTTTCTTT.